This TCR beta chain was captured in a study of blood T cells in healthy people across ages. The authors ran a second PCR of about 6 to 12 cycles using a sample-barcoded 5' primer and a J-beta primer mix. One entry per CDR3 protein results from TCRdb running MiXCR on the 5' RACE reads. The sample yields hundreds of thousands of distinct CDR3 sequences, roughly 49% seen once. The CDR3 runs 15 residues. V was clipped by 5 bases and J by 4 bases; unmatched bases: 8. The germline gives CDR1 MNHEY, CDR2 SMNVEV (reference sequence). The TCR comes from a woman between 55 and 75 years old in good health. Sequencing was done on a sample of blood. This chain uses TRBV27 with TRBJ2-5; 9 nucleotides match TRBD1. DNA for the CDR3: TGTGCCAGCAGTACCCATAGGACAGGGGCAGAGACCCAGTACTTC. Translated: CASSTHRTGAETQYF.